Described below is a single TCR beta chain sequence and its context. The data were taken from a study of CD8 T cells in Susac syndrome. As for the study in general: Among the Susac syndrome patients who underwent sequencing, about 6 had clinically active disease, while eight of them were in remission.

TEMRA cells were FACS-enriched and CD8+ and CD4+ T cells negatively isolated. RNA totalling about 0.5 to 1 ug underwent reverse transcription with random hexamers. One entry per CDR3 protein results from TCRdb running MiXCR on the immunoSEQ multiplex PCR reads. The sample contains tens of thousands of distinct CDR3 sequences, 93% of which appear only once. Input material: CD4+ T cells from PBMCs. The TCR originated in a human donor with Susac syndrome.

The CDR3 nucleotides are TGTGCCAGCAGTCAAGGGGGCGAGGAGACCCAGTACTTC. It codes for CASSQGGEETQYF. This sequence joins TRBV5-6 and TRBJ2-5; 7 bases line up with TRBD1. The CDR3 extends over 13 amino acids. CDR1 is SGHDT and CDR2 is YYEEEE in the germline V gene. Unmatched junction bases numbered 6, after V lost 5 bases and J lost 5 bases.